Shown below are 29 T cell receptor beta chains from a single sample sequenced in a study of cytomegalovirus exposure and HLA in healthy donors. Sequenced by immunoSEQ multiplex PCR; TCRdb stores in-frame clones only, minus some. The table lists some 98,000 clones, approximately 84% of them singletons. Sequenced material: PBMCs. Receptors originate from a man younger than 30 in good health and CMV-seropositive.

This clone was seen ten or more times. The chain is built from TRBV7-9 and TRBJ2-2; possible D gene TRBD1, 5 bases. CDR3 length: 14 residues. Germline V gives CDR1 SEHNR, CDR2 FQNEAQ (reference sequence). V was cut by 5 bases and J by 1 base, with 8 bases left in between. The CDR3 DNA reads as TGTGCCAGCAGCCTCCAGGGGAACACCGGGGAGCTGTTTTTT. Translated, it gives CASSLQGNTGELFF.

The chain uses TRBV25-1 and TRBJ1-4; 7 bases agree with TRBD1. The CDR3 totals 15 residues. Germline-derived CDR1 and CDR2 are MGHDK and SYGVNS. Losses at the gene ends were 6 bases for V and 3 bases for J; bases not matched to a gene: 7. The CDR3 DNA follows: TGTGCCAGCAGGAAACCGGGACAGTCTAATGAAAAACTGTTTTTT. This sequence encodes CASRKPGQSNEKLFF. Variable domain in full (rest from reference TRBV25-1 and TRBJ1-4): EADIYQTPRYLVIGTGKKITLECSQTMGHDKMYWYQQDPGMELHLIHYSYGVNSTEKGDLSSESTVSRIRTEHFPLTLESARPSHTSQYLCASRKPGQSNEKLFFGSGTQLSVL.

The chain employs TRBV5-4 and TRBJ1-3; D uncertain. The CDR3 spans 13 residues. CDR1 and CDR2 from the germline V gene are SGHNT and YYREEE (reference sequence). Trimming cost V 4 bases and J 0 bases, with 5 bases left between them. CDR3 DNA sequence: TGTGCCAGCAGCATATTCTCTGGAAACACCATATATTTT. This encodes CASSIFSGNTIYF.

The chain links TRBV6-4 to TRBJ1-5, with unresolved D. Trimming removed 5 bases from V and 3 bases from J, with 8 bases in between. CDR1 and CDR2 (germline): MRHNA, SNTAGT. The CDR3 is made up of 13 amino acids. CDR3 sequence (DNA): TGTGCCAGCAGTATTGAGGCCAATCAGCCCCAGCATTTT. Protein product: CASSIEANQPQHF.

V is TRBV9 and J is TRBJ2-5, with D perhaps matching TRBD2 (7 bases). CDR3 length: 15 amino acids. The germline V and J ends were trimmed by 0 bases and 1 base, with 10 bases remaining between them. Germline V gene sequence: CDR1 SGDLS, CDR2 YYNGEE. The CDR3: CASSVAGGLQETQYF. In nucleotides, the CDR3 is TGTGCCAGCAGCGTAGCGGGGGGCCTCCAAGAGACCCAGTACTTC. The whole variable domain, filled in from reference TRBV9 and TRBJ2-5, reads DSGVTQTPKHLITATGQRVTLRCSPRSGDLSVYWYQQSLDQGLQFLIQYYNGEERAKGNILERFSAQQFPDLHSELNLSSLELGDSALYFCASSVAGGLQETQYFGPGTRLLVL.

The chain is built from TRBV7-3 and TRBJ2-1; TRBD2 aligns across 10 bases. With 2 bases clipped from V and 0 bases from J, the junction kept 1 base outside the gene matches. From germline, CDR1 is SGHTA and CDR2 FQGTGA. The CDR3 sequence is 16 residues long. CDR3: CASSLSSGSSYNEQFF. DNA of the CDR3: TGTGCCAGCAGCTTATCTAGCGGGAGCTCCTACAATGAGCAGTTCTTC. Full variable domain (missing parts from reference TRBV7-3 and TRBJ2-1): GAGVSQTPSNKVTEKGKYVELRCDPISGHTALYWYRQSLGQGPEFLIYFQGTGAADDSGLPNDRFFAVRPEGSVSTLKIQRTERGDSAVYLCASSLSSGSSYNEQFFGPGTRLTVL.

The rearrangement links TRBV10-3 to TRBJ2-1; D is unclear. This CDR3 region has 12 residues. Germline V gene data show CDR1 as ENHRY and CDR2 as SYGVKD. V lost 10 bases and J lost 5, with 12 bases in between. The CDR3 loop reads CATNSIDNEQFF. The CDR3 region has the DNA TGTGCCACCAATAGTATCGACAATGAGCAGTTCTTC.

The V and J genes are TRBV7-2 and TRBJ1-5; 10 bases fit TRBD1. Trimming removed 3 bases from V and 7 bases from J; junction bases left unmatched: 3. The CDR3 spans 14 residues. The germline V gene has CDR1 SGHTA and CDR2 FQGNSA. The chain's CDR3 is CASSFWDRGQPQHF. The CDR3 nucleotides read TGTGCCAGCAGCTTTTGGGACAGGGGACAGCCCCAGCATTTT.

The chain carries TRBV6-5 and TRBJ2-1, with a weak D call TRBD1 (6 bases). V lost 5 bases to trimming and J lost 5 bases, with 10 bases between them. The germline CDR1 and CDR2 sequences are MNHEY and SVGAGI. The CDR3 is made up of 13 amino acids. The CDR3 spells CASSTDRHNEQFF. CDR3 DNA: TGTGCCAGCAGTACGGACAGACACAATGAGCAGTTCTTC.

The J gene is TRBJ1-3, the V gene TRBV7-9; 8 bases line up with TRBD1. The CDR3 extends over 15 amino acids. The germline V gene encodes CDR1 SEHNR and CDR2 FQNEAQ (reference sequence). Trimming took 3 bases from V and 3 from J; bases not matched to a gene: 4. CDR3 sequence reads: CASSLGQVFGNTIYF. DNA for the CDR3: TGTGCCAGCAGCTTGGGACAGGTATTTGGAAACACCATATATTTT.

This rearrangement joins TRBV25-1 to TRBJ1-5; TRBD1 matches at 12 bases. With V trimmed by 4 bases and J by 7 bases, 14 bases remained unmatched. The CDR3 extends over 18 amino acids. Germline assignment: CDR1 MGHDK and CDR2 SYGVNS. The CDR3: CASSAPGDRGRRLQPQHF. CDR3 sequence (DNA): TGTGCCAGCAGTGCTCCCGGGGACAGGGGGCGCCGTTTGCAGCCCCAGCATTTT.

This CDR3 reads CASSQTGIQETQYF. For the CDR3, the DNA is TGTGCCAGCAGTCAAACAGGGATCCAAGAGACCCAGTACTTC. This chain connects TRBV28 to TRBJ2-5; TRBD1 might be the D (6 bases). V shed 5 bases and J shed 1 base, with 11 bases lying between them. This CDR3 comprises 14 residues. CDR1 is MDHEN and CDR2 is SYDVKM in the germline V gene.

The rearrangement joins TRBV7-9 to TRBJ2-5; TRBD1 aligns across 8 bases. V shed 5 bases and J 5 bases; nucleotides not matched to a gene: 7. This CDR3 is built from 14 residues. Germline loops: CDR1 SEHNR, CDR2 FQNEAQ (reference sequence). The chain's CDR3 is CASSVDRVGETQYF. As DNA, the CDR3 is TGTGCCAGCAGCGTGGACAGGGTCGGGGAGACCCAGTACTTC. Full variable domain (rest looked up from reference TRBV7-9 and TRBJ2-5): DTGVSQNPRHKITKRGQNVTFRCDPISEHNRLYWYRQTLGQGPEFLTYFQNEAQLEKSRLLSDRFSAERPKGSFSTLEIQRTEQGDSAMYLCASSVDRVGETQYFGPGTRLLVL.

The CDR3 coding sequence is TGTGCCACTAAAAACCAGGACAGGGGTCCAGAGACCCAGTACTTC. This gives the protein CATKNQDRGPETQYF. The J gene is TRBJ2-5, the V gene TRBV15; the match to TRBD1 covers 9 bases. Looked up from germline, CDR1 is LNHNV and CDR2 is YYDKDF (reference sequence). The CDR3 loop spans 15 amino acids. Trimming cost V 9 bases and J 4 bases; bases outside gene matches: 12.

This clone has just a few counts. V is TRBV7-2 and J is TRBJ1-6; D perhaps matches TRBD1 (5 bases). The V end lost 2 bases, the J end lost 8 bases, and 10 bases lay between the germline ends. The CDR3 sequence is 14 residues long. The germline CDR1 and CDR2 sequences are SGHTA and FQGNSA. CDR3 loop: CASSLTGQDSPLHF. As DNA, the CDR3 is TGTGCCAGCAGCTTAACAGGCCAGGATTCACCCCTCCACTTT.

The V call is TRBV7-6, the J call TRBJ2-1, with 13 bases lining up with TRBD2. The length of the CDR3 is 16 residues. V lost 5 bases and J lost 8; bases outside the gene matches: 9. Germline V gene data show CDR1 as SGHVS and CDR2 as FNYEAQ. The CDR3, as DNA: TGTGCCAGCAGCACCTGGACTAGCGGGAGTGTCTATGAGCAGTTCTTC. Amino acid sequence: CASSTWTSGSVYEQFF.

The chain links TRBV7-6 to TRBJ2-1; 7 bases align to TRBD1. CDR1 is SGHVS, CDR2 FNYEAQ, per germline. The J segment lost 7 bases and the V segment lost 2 bases, leaving 14 bases of the junction unmatched. This CDR3 region has 17 residues. The CDR3 is CASSLMVLGGSTNEQFF. For the CDR3, the DNA is TGTGCCAGCAGCTTAATGGTTCTAGGGGGCTCTACTAATGAGCAGTTCTTC. The variable domain in full, with the rest retrieved from reference TRBV7-6 and TRBJ2-1, is GAGVSQSPRYKVTKRGQDVALRCDPISGHVSLYWYRQALGQGPEFLTYFNYEAQQDKSGLPNDRFSAERPEGSISTLTIQRTEQRDSAMYRCASSLMVLGGSTNEQFFGPGTRLTVL.

This chain uses TRBV29-1 with TRBJ2-1; D is perhaps TRBD1 (6 bases). In germline, CDR1 is SQVTM, CDR2 ANQGSEA. CDR3 length equals 17 residues. V lost 0 bases and J 2 bases, leaving 17 bases between the germline ends. CDR3 amino acids: CSVEDPGAATTYNEQFF. CDR3 coding DNA: TGCAGCGTTGAAGATCCAGGGGCAGCGACCACCTACAATGAGCAGTTCTTC.

This rearrangement joins TRBV28 to TRBJ2-7; TRBD1 matches at 11 bases. This CDR3 is built from 18 residues. Trimming at V came to 7 bases and at J to 3 bases, leaving 17 bases not matched to a gene. Germline assignment: CDR1 MDHEN and CDR2 SYDVKM. The CDR3 here is CASTQTLGTGGLNYEQYF. CDR3 DNA: TGTGCCAGCACCCAAACCCTTGGGACAGGGGGTCTCAACTACGAGCAGTACTTC.

The chain carries TRBV5-4 and TRBJ1-4, with 7 bases matching TRBD1. CDR1 SGHNT and CDR2 YYREEE come from the germline V gene (reference sequence). The CDR3 has 14 residues. V lost 4 bases, J lost 4 bases, and 4 bases stayed unmatched. This CDR3 is CASSTDRVNEKLFF. In DNA, the CDR3 is TGTGCCAGCAGCACAGACAGGGTTAATGAAAAACTGTTTTTT. The variable domain in full, completed from reference TRBV5-4 and TRBJ1-4, reads ETGVTQSPTHLIKTRGQQVTLRCSSQSGHNTVSWYQQALGQGPQFIFQYYREEENGRGNFPPRFSGLQFPNYSSELNVNALELDDSALYLCASSTDRVNEKLFFGSGTQLSVL.

The chain joins TRBV4-1 to TRBJ1-2; 8 bases map to TRBD1. This CDR3 is built from 16 residues. Trimming at V came to 1 base and at J to 6 bases, leaving 10 bases not matched to a gene. Germline CDR1 MGHRA, CDR2 YSYEKL. Written as DNA, the CDR3 is TGCGCCAGCAGCCAAGGGACAGGGAGTATTGGAAATGGCTACACCTTC. Protein sequence: CASSQGTGSIGNGYTF.

The chain uses TRBV28 and TRBJ1-2; the D gene is possibly TRBD1 (6 bases). Germline CDR1 and CDR2: MDHEN and SYDVKM. The V end was cut by 3 bases, the J end by 3 bases, with 17 bases between. The CDR3 has 16 residues. CDR3 nucleotide sequence: TGTGCCAGCAGTTTTACAGGGTCAGATTTATACTATGGCTACACCTTC. It yields the protein CASSFTGSDLYYGYTF.

This clone was counted a few times. The V call is TRBV10-1, the J call TRBJ2-1, with 10 bases that match TRBD2. CDR3 size: 16 residues. V shed 6 bases, J shed 9 bases, and the junction held 14 bases outside the gene matches. Germline loops: CDR1 WNHNN, CDR2 SYGVQD (reference sequence). The CDR3 DNA reads as TGCGCCAGCAGCGTGTCCGGGACTAGCGTTCTCACTGAGCAGTTCTTC. Protein: CASSVSGTSVLTEQFF.

The J gene is TRBJ2-7, the V gene TRBV19; possible D gene TRBD2, 5 bases. The CDR3 spans 13 residues. CDR1 and CDR2 from the germline V gene are LNHDA and SQIVND (reference sequence). The ends were cut back, 5 bases at V and 3 bases at J, with 11 bases in the middle. The CDR3 sequence: CASSPSRRYEQYF. The CDR3 DNA reads TGTGCCAGTAGTCCTAGCCGGCGCTACGAGCAGTACTTC.

This chain connects TRBV7-9 to TRBJ1-1, with TRBD1 identical over 8 bases. This CDR3 is 16 amino acids long. With 5 bases clipped from V and 2 bases from J, the junction kept 10 bases outside the gene matches. Germline assignment: CDR1 SEHNR and CDR2 FQNEAQ (reference sequence). CDR3: CASSAGTGDLNTEAFF. The CDR3 nucleotides are TGTGCCAGCAGCGCTGGGACAGGAGACCTTAACACTGAAGCTTTCTTT.

V usage is TRBV29-1 and J usage is TRBJ2-1, with TRBD2 identical over 9 bases. This CDR3 contains 17 residues. V lost 0 bases, J lost 9 bases, and 15 bases stayed unmatched. In germline, CDR1 is SQVTM, CDR2 ANQGSEA. The CDR3 DNA sequence: TGCAGCGTTGAAGATCTCGCCTCGCGGGAGGGCATACTTGAGCAGTTCTTC. Its protein product is CSVEDLASREGILEQFF.

V gene TRBV10-1 combines with J gene TRBJ2-2, with D uncertain. Germline V gene lookup returns CDR1 WNHNN and CDR2 SYGVQD (reference sequence). V was pared by 2 bases and J by 3 bases, with 7 bases between. The length of the CDR3 is 14 residues. CDR3 loop: CASSEGSHTGELFF. The CDR3 coding sequence is TGCGCCAGCAGTGAGGGCTCCCACACCGGGGAGCTGTTTTTT.

CDR3 sequence: CASTPERRAKNIQYF. CDR3 coding DNA: TGTGCCAGCACGCCCGAAAGGAGGGCCAAAAACATTCAGTACTTC. The genes are TRBV6-6 and TRBJ2-4; possibly TRBD2 for D (5 bases). The CDR3 sequence is 15 residues long. CDR1 and CDR2 from the germline V gene are MNHNY and SVGAGI (reference sequence). Trimming shortened V by 7 bases and J by 1 base, and 14 bases separated the two germline ends.

The CDR3 region has the DNA TGTGCCAGCAGTTTTGAGGGACACCTCTATGGCTACACCTTC. Its protein product is CASSFEGHLYGYTF. The chain employs TRBV28 and TRBJ1-2, with D possibly TRBD1 on 6 matching bases. The CDR3 extends over 14 amino acids. Looked up from germline, CDR1 is MDHEN and CDR2 is SYDVKM. The ends were cut back, 3 bases at V and 4 bases at J, with 12 bases in the middle.